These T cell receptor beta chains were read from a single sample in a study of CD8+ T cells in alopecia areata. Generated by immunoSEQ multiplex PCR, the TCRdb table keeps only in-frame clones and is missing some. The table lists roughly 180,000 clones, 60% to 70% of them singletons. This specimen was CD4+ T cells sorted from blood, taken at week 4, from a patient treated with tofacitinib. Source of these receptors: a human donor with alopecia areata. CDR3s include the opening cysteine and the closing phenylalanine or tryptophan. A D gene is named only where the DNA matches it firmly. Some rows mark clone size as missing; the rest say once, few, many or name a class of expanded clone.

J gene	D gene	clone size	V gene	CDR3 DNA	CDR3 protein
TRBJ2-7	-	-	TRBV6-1	TGTGCCAGCAGTGAAGCTTGGATCGGGGATTTCCCCTACGAGCAGTACTTC	CASSEAWIGDFPYEQYF
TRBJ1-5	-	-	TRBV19	TGTGCCAGTAACCGGGGGAGAAATCAGCCCCAGCATTTT	CASNRGRNQPQHF
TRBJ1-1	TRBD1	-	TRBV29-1	TGCAGCGTTCGGGACAGGGGGAACACTGAAGCTTTCTTT	CSVRDRGNTEAFF
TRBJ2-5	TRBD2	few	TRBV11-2	TGTGCCAGCAGCCGAGGACTAGCGGGGTTCCAAGAGACCCAGTACTTC	CASSRGLAGFQETQYF
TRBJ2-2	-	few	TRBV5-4	TGTGCCAGCAGCTTTGGACAGCCACGGGGCACCGGGGAGCTGTTTTTT	CASSFGQPRGTGELFF
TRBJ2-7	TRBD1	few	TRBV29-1	TGCAGCGCCGTTAGGGACAGGGGATCCTACGAGCAGTACTTC	CSAVRDRGSYEQYF
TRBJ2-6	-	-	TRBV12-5	TGTGCTAGTGGTTTGGTCCAGGGGACTGGGGCCAACGTCCTGACTTTC	CASGLVQGTGANVLTF
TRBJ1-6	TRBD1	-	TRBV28	TGTGCCAGCAGTTTTGGGACAGGGAATTCACCCCTCCACTTT	CASSFGTGNSPLHF
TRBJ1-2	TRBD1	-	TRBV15	TGTGCCACCAGCACGACAGGGATCTATGGCTACACCTTC	CATSTTGIYGYTF
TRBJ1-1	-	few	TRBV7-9	TGTGCCAGCAGCCGTGGGCAGACAGGCCTCAACACTGAAGCTTTCTTT	CASSRGQTGLNTEAFF
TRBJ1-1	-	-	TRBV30	TGTGCCTGGACCGTAAGGGGGAAGGCTGAAGCTTTCTTT	CAWTVRGKAEAFF
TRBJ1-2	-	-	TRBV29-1	TGCAGCGTTCTGAGTGACGCTAACTATGGCTACACCTTC	CSVLSDANYGYTF
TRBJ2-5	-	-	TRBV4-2	TGTGCCAGCAGCCAAGAAGGAATGAGGGAGACCCAGTACTTC	CASSQEGMRETQYF
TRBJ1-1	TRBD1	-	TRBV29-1	TGCAGCGTTGAAAGCAGGGGGCGCGTTACGAACACTGAAGCTTTCTTT	CSVESRGRVTNTEAFF
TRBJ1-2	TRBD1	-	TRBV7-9	TGTGCCAGCAGCTCCGGACAGGGAGTTAACTATGGCTACACCTTC	CASSSGQGVNYGYTF
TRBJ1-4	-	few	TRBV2	TGTGCCAGCAGCAAGGAAAATGAAAAACTGTTTTTT	CASSKENEKLFF
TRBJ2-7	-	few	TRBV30	TGTGCCTGGAGCCCCCGGGGTGGCGAGCAGTACTTC	CAWSPRGGEQYF
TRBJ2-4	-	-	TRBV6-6	TGTGCCAGCAGTTACTCCGGGAACATTCAGTACTTC	CASSYSGNIQYF
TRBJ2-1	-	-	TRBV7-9	TGTGCCAGCGGTTGGATGTCCGGGCGGGGCAATGAGCAGTTCTTC	CASGWMSGRGNEQFF
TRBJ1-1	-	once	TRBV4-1	TGCGCCAGCAGCCAAAACCGAAATTACAGAGGCACTGAAGCTTTCTTT	CASSQNRNYRGTEAFF
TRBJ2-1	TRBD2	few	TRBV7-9	TGTGCCAGCAGCTTAGTGGCGGGGGATCGTGAGCAGTTCTTC	CASSLVAGDREQFF
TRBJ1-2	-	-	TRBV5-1	TGCGCCAGCAGCTTGGCCGATAACTATGGCTACACCTTC	CASSLADNYGYTF
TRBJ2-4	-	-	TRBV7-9	TGTGCCAGCAATCAACAGGGAGCAAACATTCAGTACTTC	CASNQQGANIQYF
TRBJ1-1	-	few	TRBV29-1	TGCAGCGTGGCAGGGTTGTGGACTGAAGCTTTCTTT	CSVAGLWTEAFF
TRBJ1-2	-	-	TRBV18	TGTGCCAGCTCACTGGGCAGGGAGAACTATGGCTACACCTTC	CASSLGRENYGYTF
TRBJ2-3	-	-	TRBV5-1	TGCGCCAGCTCCGTGGCGGCCGCTAGCACAGATACGCAGTATTTT	CASSVAAASTDTQYF
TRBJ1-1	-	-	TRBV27	TGTGCCAGCAGGGGCCCGGGCAGAAGGAACACTGAAGCTTTCTTT	CASRGPGRRNTEAFF
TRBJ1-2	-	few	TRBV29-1	TGCAGCAATTATCTCGGACCTTATGGCTACACCTTC	CSNYLGPYGYTF
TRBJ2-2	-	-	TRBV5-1	TGCGCCAGCAGCTTGGCGCCGAACACCGGGGAGCTGTTTTTT	CASSLAPNTGELFF
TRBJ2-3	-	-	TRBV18	TGTGCCAGCTCACCACCGATCAGCGTGCATACGCAGTATTTT	CASSPPISVHTQYF
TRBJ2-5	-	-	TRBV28	TGTGCCAGCAAAGAGGGATACCAAGAGACCCAGTACTTC	CASKEGYQETQYF
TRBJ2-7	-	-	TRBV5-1	TGCGCCAGCAGCTTGCTGGTCGGCGAGCAGTACTTC	CASSLLVGEQYF
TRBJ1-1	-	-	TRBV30	TGTGCCTGGAGTGTACAGGGCGTAGCTGAAGCTTTCTTT	CAWSVQGVAEAFF
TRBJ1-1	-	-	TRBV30	TGTGCCTGGAGTCCGGGGAACACTGAAGCTTTCTTT	CAWSPGNTEAFF
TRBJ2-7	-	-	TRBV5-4	TGTGCCAGCACCGCGGGCTACGAGCAGTACTTC	CASTAGYEQYF
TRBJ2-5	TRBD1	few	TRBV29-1	TGCAGCGTCGACCATCCGGGACAGGGGCGGGAGACCCAGTACTTC	CSVDHPGQGRETQYF
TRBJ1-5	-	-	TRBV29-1	TGCAGCGTTGCTTTTCTGGCAGGGAATCAGCCCCAGCATTTT	CSVAFLAGNQPQHF
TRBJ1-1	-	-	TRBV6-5	TGTGCCAGCAGTTATGAGGCCAGGAACACTGAAGCTTTCTTT	CASSYEARNTEAFF
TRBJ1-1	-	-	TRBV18	TGTGCCAGCTCACTAGAATCGTCAGAGACTGAAGCTTTCTTT	CASSLESSETEAFF
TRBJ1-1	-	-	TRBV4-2	TGTGCCAGCAGCCCACAAGACCTCAAAAGGAACACTGAAGCTTTCTTT	CASSPQDLKRNTEAFF
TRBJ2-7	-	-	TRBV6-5	TGTGCCAGCAGCCGCGCACAGGGAGGGTACGAGCAGTACTTC	CASSRAQGGYEQYF
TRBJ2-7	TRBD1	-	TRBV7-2	TGTGCCAGCAGCTTAGGGGAAGGACAGGGTCGAGGAGAGCAGTACTTC	CASSLGEGQGRGEQYF
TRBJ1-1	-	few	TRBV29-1	TGCAGCGGCCTACGGGACGGCTACACTGAAGCTTTCTTT	CSGLRDGYTEAFF
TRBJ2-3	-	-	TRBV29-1	TGCAGCGTTGAAGATCTGCCCAGCACAGATACGCAGTATTTT	CSVEDLPSTDTQYF
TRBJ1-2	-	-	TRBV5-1	TGCGCCAGCAGCTACCCGGGACGCCGTCTGGGTGGCTACACCTTC	CASSYPGRRLGGYTF
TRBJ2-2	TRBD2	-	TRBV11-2	TGTGCCAGCAGCTTCCTAGCGGGGGCGCCGAACACCGGGGAGCTGTTTTTT	CASSFLAGAPNTGELFF
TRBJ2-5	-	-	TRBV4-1	TGCGCCAGCAGCCAAGGACTTCAAGAGACCCAGTACTTC	CASSQGLQETQYF
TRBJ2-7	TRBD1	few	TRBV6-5	TGTGCCAGCAGTTACACCCCCGGGACAGCATCCTACGAGCAGTACTTC	CASSYTPGTASYEQYF
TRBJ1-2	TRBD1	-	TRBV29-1	TGCAGCGTTGGGCAGGGGGCTCGAGGCTACACCTTC	CSVGQGARGYTF
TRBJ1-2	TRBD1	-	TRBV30	TGTGCCTGGATCCGGATACAGGGGGCAGGTGGCTACACCTTC	CAWIRIQGAGGYTF
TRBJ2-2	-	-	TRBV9	TGTGCCAGCAGGTACGAACGTGACGTCGGGGAGCTGTTTTTT	CASRYERDVGELFF
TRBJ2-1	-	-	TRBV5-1	TGCGCCAGCAGCTTCATACGGTACAATGAGCAGTTCTTC	CASSFIRYNEQFF
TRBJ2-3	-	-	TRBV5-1	TGCGCCAGCAGCTTGTTACAGGGCACAGATACGCAGTATTTT	CASSLLQGTDTQYF
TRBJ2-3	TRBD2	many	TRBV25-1	TGTGCCAGCAGTGAATACAAGACTAGCGGGGGCACAGATACGCAGTATTTT	CASSEYKTSGGTDTQYF
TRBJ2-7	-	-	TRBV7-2	TGTGCCAGCAGCTTAGCTACCTCAGGGATCTACGAGCAGTACTTC	CASSLATSGIYEQYF
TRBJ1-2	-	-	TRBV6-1	TGTGCCAGCAGTGCCCAATGGGGGTCACCCTATGGCTACACCTTC	CASSAQWGSPYGYTF
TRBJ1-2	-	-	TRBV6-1	TGTGCCAGTAAAGGGACACTGGCTTATGGCTACACCTTC	CASKGTLAYGYTF
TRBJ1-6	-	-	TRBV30	TGTGCCTGGAGTGTACTTCCTAGGGGTTCACCCCTCCACTTT	CAWSVLPRGSPLHF
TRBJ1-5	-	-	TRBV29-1	TGCAGCGTTGGCGACACTCGGCGGCAGCCCCAGCATTTT	CSVGDTRRQPQHF
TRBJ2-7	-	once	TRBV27	TGTGCCAGCAGTTTAGGGGGAACCGAGCAGTACTTC	CASSLGGTEQYF